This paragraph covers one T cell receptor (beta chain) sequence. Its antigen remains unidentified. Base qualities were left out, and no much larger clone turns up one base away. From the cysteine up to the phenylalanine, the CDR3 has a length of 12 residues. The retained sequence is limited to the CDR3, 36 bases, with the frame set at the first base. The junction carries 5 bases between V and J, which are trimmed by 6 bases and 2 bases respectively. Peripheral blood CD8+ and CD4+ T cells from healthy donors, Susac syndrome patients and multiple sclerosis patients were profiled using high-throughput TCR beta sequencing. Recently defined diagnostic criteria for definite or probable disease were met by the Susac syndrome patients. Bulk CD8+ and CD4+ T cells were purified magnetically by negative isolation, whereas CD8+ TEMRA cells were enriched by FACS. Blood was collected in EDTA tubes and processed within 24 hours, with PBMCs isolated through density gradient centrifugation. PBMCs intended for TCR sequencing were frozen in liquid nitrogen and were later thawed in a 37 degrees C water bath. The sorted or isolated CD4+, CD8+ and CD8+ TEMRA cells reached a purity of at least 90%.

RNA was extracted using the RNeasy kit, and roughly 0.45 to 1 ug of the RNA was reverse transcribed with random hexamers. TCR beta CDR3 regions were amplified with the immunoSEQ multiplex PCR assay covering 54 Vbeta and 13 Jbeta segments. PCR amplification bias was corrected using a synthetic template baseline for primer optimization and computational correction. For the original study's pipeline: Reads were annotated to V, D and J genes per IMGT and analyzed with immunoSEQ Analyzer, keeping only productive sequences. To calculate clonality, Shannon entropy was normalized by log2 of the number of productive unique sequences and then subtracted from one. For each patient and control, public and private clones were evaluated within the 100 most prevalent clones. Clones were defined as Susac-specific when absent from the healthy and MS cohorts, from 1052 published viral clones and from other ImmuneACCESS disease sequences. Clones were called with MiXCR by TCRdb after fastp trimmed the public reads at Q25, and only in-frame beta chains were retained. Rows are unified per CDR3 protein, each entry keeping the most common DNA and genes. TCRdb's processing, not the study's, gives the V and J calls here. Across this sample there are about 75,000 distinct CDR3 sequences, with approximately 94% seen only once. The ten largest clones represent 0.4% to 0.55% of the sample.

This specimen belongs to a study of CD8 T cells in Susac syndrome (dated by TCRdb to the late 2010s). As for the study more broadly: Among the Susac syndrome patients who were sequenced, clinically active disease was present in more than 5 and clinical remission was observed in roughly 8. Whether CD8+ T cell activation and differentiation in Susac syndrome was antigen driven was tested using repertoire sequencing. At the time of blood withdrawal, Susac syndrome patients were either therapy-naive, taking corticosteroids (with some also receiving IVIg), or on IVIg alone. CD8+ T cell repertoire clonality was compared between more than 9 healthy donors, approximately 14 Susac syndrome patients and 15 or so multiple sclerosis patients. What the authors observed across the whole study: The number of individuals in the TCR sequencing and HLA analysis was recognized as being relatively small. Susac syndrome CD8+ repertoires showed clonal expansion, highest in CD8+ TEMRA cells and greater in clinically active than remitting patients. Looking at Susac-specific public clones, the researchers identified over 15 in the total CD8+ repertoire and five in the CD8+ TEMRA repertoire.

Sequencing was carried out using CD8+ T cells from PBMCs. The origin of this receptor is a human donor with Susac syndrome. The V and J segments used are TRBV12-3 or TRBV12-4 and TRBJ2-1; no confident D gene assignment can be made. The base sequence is TGTGCCAGCAGCTTGGCCTACAATGAGCAGTTCTTC. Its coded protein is CASSLAYNEQFF.